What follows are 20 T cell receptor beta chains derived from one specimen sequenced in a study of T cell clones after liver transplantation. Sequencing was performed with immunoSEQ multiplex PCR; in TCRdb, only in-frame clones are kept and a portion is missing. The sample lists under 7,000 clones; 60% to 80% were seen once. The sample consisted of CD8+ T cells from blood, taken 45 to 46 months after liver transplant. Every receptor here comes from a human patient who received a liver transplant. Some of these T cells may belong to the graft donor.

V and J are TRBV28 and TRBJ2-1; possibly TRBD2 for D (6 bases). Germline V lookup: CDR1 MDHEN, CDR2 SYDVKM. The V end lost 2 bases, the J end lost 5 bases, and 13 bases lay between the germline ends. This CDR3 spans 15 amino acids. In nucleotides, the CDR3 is TGTGCCAGCAGTTTAACGGGGGAGACTAACAATGAGCAGTTCTTC. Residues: CASSLTGETNNEQFF. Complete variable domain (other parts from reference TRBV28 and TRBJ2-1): DVKVTQSSRYLVKRTGEKVFLECVQDMDHENMFWYRQDPGLGLRLIYFSYDVKMKEKGDIPEGYSVSREKKERFSLILESASTNQTSMYLCASSLTGETNNEQFFGPGTRLTVL.

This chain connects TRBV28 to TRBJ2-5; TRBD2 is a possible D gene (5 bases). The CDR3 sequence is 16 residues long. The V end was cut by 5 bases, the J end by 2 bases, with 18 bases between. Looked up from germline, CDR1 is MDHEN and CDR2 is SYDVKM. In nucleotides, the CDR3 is TGTGCCAGCAGTAAAGCCCCCTCGGGGTGGCAAGAGACCCAGTACTTC. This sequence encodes CASSKAPSGWQETQYF. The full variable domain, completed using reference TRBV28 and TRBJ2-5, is DVKVTQSSRYLVKRTGEKVFLECVQDMDHENMFWYRQDPGLGLRLIYFSYDVKMKEKGDIPEGYSVSREKKERFSLILESASTNQTSMYLCASSKAPSGWQETQYFGPGTRLLVL.

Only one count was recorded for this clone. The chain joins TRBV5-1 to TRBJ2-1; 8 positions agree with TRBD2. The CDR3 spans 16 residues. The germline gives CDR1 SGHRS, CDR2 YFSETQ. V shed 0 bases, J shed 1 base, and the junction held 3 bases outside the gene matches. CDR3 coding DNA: TGCGCCAGCAGCTTGGGACTAGCGAGTTCCTACAATGAGCAGTTCTTC. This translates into CASSLGLASSYNEQFF.

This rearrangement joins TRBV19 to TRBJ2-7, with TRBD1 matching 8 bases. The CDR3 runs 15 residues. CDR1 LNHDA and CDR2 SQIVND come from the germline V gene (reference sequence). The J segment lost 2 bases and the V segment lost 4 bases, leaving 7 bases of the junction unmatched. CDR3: CASSTLGTGAYEQYF. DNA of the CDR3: TGTGCCAGTAGTACACTCGGGACAGGTGCCTACGAGCAGTACTTC. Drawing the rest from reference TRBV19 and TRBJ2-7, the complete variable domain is DGGITQSPKYLFRKEGQNVTLSCEQNLNHDAMYWYRQDPGQGLRLIYYSQIVNDFQKGDIAEGYSVSREKKESFPLTVTSAQKNPTAFYLCASSTLGTGAYEQYFGPGTRLTVT.

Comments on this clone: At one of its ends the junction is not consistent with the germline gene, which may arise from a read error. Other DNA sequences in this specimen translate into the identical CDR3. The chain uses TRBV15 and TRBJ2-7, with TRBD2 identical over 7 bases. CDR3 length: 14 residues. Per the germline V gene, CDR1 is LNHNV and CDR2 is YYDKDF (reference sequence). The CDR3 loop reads CATSRSGLDYEQYF. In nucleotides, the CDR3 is TGCGCCACCAGCAGATCCGGACTAGACTACGAGCAGTACTTC.

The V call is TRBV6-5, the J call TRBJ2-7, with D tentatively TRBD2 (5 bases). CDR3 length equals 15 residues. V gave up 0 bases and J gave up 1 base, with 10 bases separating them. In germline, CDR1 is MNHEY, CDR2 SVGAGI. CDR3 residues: CASSYSGRRSYEQYF. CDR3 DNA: TGTGCCAGCAGTTACTCGGGCAGGAGGTCCTACGAGCAGTACTTC.

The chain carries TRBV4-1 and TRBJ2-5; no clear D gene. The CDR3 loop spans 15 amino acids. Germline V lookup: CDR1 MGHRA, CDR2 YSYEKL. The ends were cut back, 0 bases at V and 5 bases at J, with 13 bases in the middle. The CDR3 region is CASSQEGRTLETQYF. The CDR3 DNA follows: TGCGCCAGCAGCCAAGAGGGAAGGACCTTGGAGACCCAGTACTTC.

The CDR3 spells CASSQDLVQTNTEAFF. The CDR3, as DNA: TGCGCCAGCAGCCAAGATCTAGTACAGACGAACACTGAAGCTTTCTTT. The chain has TRBV4-1 and TRBJ1-1; D not certain. Germline assignment: CDR1 MGHRA and CDR2 YSYEKL. V lost 0 bases and J 1 base, leaving 12 bases between the germline ends. The CDR3 totals 16 residues.

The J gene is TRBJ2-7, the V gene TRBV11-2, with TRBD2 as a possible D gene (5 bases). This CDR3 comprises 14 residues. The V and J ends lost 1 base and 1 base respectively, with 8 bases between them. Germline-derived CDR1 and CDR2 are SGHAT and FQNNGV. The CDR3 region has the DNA TGTGCCAGCAGCTTAGGTCAGCGGTCCTACGAGCAGTACTTC. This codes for CASSLGQRSYEQYF.

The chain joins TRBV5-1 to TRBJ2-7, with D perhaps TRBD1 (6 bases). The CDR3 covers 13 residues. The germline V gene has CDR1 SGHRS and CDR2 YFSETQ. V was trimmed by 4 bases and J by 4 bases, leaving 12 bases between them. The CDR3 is CASSEGQFYEQYF. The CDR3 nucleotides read TGCGCCAGCAGCGAAGGACAGTTTTACGAGCAGTACTTC.

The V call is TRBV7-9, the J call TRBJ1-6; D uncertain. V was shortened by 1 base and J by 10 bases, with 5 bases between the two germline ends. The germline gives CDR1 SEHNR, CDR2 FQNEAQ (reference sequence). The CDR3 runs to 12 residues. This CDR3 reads CASSLGESPLHF. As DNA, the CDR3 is TGTGCCAGCAGCTTAGGCGAATCACCCCTCCACTTT.

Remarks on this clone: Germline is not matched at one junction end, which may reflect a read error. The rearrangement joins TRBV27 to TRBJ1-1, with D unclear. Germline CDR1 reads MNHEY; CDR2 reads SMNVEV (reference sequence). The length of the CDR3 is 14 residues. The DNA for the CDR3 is TGTGCCAGCAGTTTGGCGACGGGCGCAACTGGAGCTTTCTTT. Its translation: CASSLATGATGAFF.

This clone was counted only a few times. CDR3 amino acids: CASSQDSTAYNEQFF. In nucleotides, the CDR3 is TGCGCCAGCAGCCAAGATTCGACTGCATATAATGAGCAGTTCTTC. The chain employs TRBV4-1 and TRBJ2-1; D is unresolved. Germline CDR1 reads MGHRA; CDR2 reads YSYEKL. V shed 0 bases and J shed 7 bases, with 13 bases lying between them. This CDR3 is 15 amino acids long.

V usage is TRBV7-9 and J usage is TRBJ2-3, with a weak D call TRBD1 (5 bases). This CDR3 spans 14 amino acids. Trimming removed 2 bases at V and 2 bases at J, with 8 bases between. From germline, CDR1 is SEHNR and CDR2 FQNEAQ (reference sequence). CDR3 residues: CASSLQDNTDTQYF. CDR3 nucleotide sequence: TGTGCCAGCAGCTTACAGGACAACACAGATACGCAGTATTTT.

The CDR3 nucleotides are TGTGCCAGCAGCGGACAGGGGGACTCCTACAATGAGCAGTTCTTC. This encodes CASSGQGDSYNEQFF. The chain has TRBV2 and TRBJ2-1, with 10 bases aligning to TRBD1. CDR1 SNHLY and CDR2 FYNNEI come from the germline V gene. CDR3 size: 15 residues. With V trimmed by 6 bases and J by 0 bases, 2 bases remained unmatched.

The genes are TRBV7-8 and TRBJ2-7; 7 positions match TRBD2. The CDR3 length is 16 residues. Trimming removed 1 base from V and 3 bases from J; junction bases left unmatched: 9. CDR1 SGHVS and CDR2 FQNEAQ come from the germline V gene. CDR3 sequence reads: CASSLGGLADYYEQYF. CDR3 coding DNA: TGTGCCAGCAGCTTAGGAGGGCTAGCGGACTACTACGAGCAGTACTTC.

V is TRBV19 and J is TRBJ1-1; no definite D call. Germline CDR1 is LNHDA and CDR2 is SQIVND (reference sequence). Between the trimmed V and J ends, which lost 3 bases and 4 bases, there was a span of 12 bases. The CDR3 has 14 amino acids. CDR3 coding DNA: TGTGCCAGTAGTATGGGGAGTTTGGGCACTGAAGCTTTCTTT. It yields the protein CASSMGSLGTEAFF.

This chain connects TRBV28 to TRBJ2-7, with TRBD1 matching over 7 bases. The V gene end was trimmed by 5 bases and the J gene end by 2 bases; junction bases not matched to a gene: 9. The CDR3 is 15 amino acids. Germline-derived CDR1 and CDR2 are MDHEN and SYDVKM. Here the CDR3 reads CASSQTGTFAYEQYF. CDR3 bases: TGTGCCAGCAGTCAGACAGGGACATTCGCCTACGAGCAGTACTTC.

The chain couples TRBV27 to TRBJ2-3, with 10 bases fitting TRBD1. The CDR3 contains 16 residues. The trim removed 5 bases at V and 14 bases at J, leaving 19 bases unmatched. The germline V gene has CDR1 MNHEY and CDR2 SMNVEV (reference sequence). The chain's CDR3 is CASSDGQGGYSQRRYF. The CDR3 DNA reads TGTGCCAGCAGTGACGGACAGGGGGGGTACTCACAACGTAGGTATTTT.

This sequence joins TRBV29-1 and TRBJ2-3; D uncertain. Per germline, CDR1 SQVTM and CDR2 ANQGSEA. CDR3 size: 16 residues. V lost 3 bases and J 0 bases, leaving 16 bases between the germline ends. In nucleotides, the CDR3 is TGCAGCGTTGACAGGCATCCTACTTCTAGCACAGATACGCAGTATTTT. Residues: CSVDRHPTSSTDTQYF.